This TCR beta chain is from a study of blood T cell repertoires in COVID-19. Study-level background: The United States, Italy and Spain were the sources of the acute and convalescent COVID-19 samples.

In its sample, this clone was seen a few times. Looked up from germline, CDR1 is MNHNS and CDR2 is SASEGT. The CDR3 has 16 amino acids. V lost 2 bases and J 3 bases, leaving 14 bases between the germline ends. Original data processing: Nucleated cell counts were estimated from reference gene primer amplification. The method was immunoSEQ multiplex PCR; TCRdb's version includes in-frame clones alone and lacks a portion of them. V and J calls and clone size come straight from that table; D and trimming were deduced from the DNA. The data hold around 250,000 clones, with roughly 83% observed a single time.

V usage is TRBV6-1 and J usage is TRBJ1-5; weak D call: TRBD1 (6 bases). The clonotype comes from a man in his sixties who had recovered from COVID-19. Material: peripheral blood. This CDR3 reads CASSEWAGAFNQPQHF. DNA for the CDR3: TGTGCCAGCAGTGAATGGGCAGGGGCCTTCAATCAGCCCCAGCATTTT.